The rows below give T cell receptor beta chains drawn from one sample of a study of T cell repertoires in cytomegalovirus infection. TCRdb itself ran the reads through MiXCR, one entry per CDR3 protein. This sample yields approximately 120,000 distinct CDR3 sequences, of which approximately 30% are seen a single time; roughly 58% belongs to the top ten. These receptors have no identified antigens. Sequencing used CD8+ T cells from cultured PBMCs, obtained from culture after CMV antigen stimulation. The receptors were gathered from a human donor in good health (CMV status not recorded). Some clones in this sample may be carry-over from other donors' samples. CDR3s include the opening cysteine and the closing phenylalanine or tryptophan. The D gene is left open where the match is weak. Some rows mark clone size as missing; the rest say once, few, many or name a class of expanded clone.

TRBJ2-7 few TRBD1 TRBV4-1 TGCGCCAGCAGCCAAGGGGGACAGGCGATTAGGGGCGAGCAGTACTTC CASSQGGQAIRGEQYF
TRBJ1-5 few - TRBV6-5 TGTGCCAGCAAGTTCTTTGAGAGCGACCAGCATTTT CASKFFESDQHF
TRBJ2-7 few - TRBV6-2/TRBV6-3 TGTGCCAGCAGCCCCGGGATCGACTACGAGCAGTACTTC CASSPGIDYEQYF
TRBJ2-6 - - TRBV11-2 TGTGCCAGCAGACGTGGTGGGGCCAACGTCCTGACTTTC CASRRGGANVLTF
TRBJ2-7 few - TRBV19 TGTGCCAGTAGTTCATATTCCCGCCCATACGAGCAGTACTTC CASSSYSRPYEQYF
TRBJ2-1 - TRBD2 TRBV7-2 TGTGCCAGCAGCTTAATAGCGGGAGGGTACAATGAGCAGTTCTTC CASSLIAGGYNEQFF
TRBJ1-4 many TRBD1 TRBV2 TGTGCCAGCAGTCCCGATGACAGGGGTGGCGAAATTAATGAAAAACTGTTTTTT CASSPDDRGGEINEKLFF
TRBJ2-7 many - TRBV7-2 TGTGCCAGCAGCCCCCGGCGGACAGGGAGGGACGAGCAGTACTTC CASSPRRTGRDEQYF
TRBJ1-2 - TRBD1 TRBV6-5 TGTGCCAGCAGTCTATCCAGGGGGATGGACTATGGCTACACCTTC CASSLSRGMDYGYTF
TRBJ1-2 - - TRBV3-1 TGTGCCAGCAGCCAAGAACTCGGGTATGGCTACACCTTC CASSQELGYGYTF
TRBJ1-4 - - TRBV4-1 TGCGCCAGCAGCCAGTATGGAGATGAAAAACTGTTTTTT CASSQYGDEKLFF
TRBJ2-7 few TRBD2 TRBV6-1 TGTGCCAGCAGAGAGGGACTAGCGGATACCTACGAGCAGTACTTC CASREGLADTYEQYF
TRBJ1-2 - TRBD1 TRBV19 TGTGCCAGTAGTCCAGGGGGCGCAACCGGCTACACCTTC CASSPGGATGYTF
TRBJ1-5 many TRBD1 TRBV7-9 TGTGCCAGCAGCTATGGACAGGGGAGTCAGCCCCAGCATTTT CASSYGQGSQPQHF
TRBJ2-1 - TRBD2 TRBV12-3/TRBV12-4 TGTGCCAGCAGTTTTGGCCTAGCGGGGGATGAGCAGTTCTTC CASSFGLAGDEQFF
TRBJ1-1 few TRBD1 TRBV25-1 TGTGCCAGCCGATCAGGGGGAAAAACTGAAGCTTTCTTT CASRSGGKTEAFF
TRBJ2-4 few - TRBV6-5 TGTGCCACCGGGACGGCGGTAGCCAAAAACATTCAGTACTTC CATGTAVAKNIQYF
TRBJ2-7 - TRBD2 TRBV20-1 TGCAGTGCTAGGGAGCGGGGCCCCTCCTACGAGCAGTACTTC CSARERGPSYEQYF
TRBJ2-5 few - TRBV2 TGTGCCAGCAGTGAGGGACTTCAAGAGACCCAGTACTTC CASSEGLQETQYF
TRBJ2-3 - TRBD2 TRBV20-1 TGCAGTGCTAGAGGACTAGCCCGGACAGATACGCAGTATTTT CSARGLARTDTQYF
TRBJ1-5 many - TRBV7-2 TGTGCCAGCAGCTTATTCGGGGGGTCGGGGGAGCCCCAGCATTTT CASSLFGGSGEPQHF
TRBJ1-4 many TRBD1 TRBV7-9 TGTGCCAGCAGCCCCACAGGGGGATATGAAAAACTGTTTTTT CASSPTGGYEKLFF
TRBJ2-3 few - TRBV6-6 TGTGCCAGCAGCCGAACGACATTAGATACGCAGTATTTT CASSRTTLDTQYF
TRBJ2-7 many TRBD1 TRBV2 TGTGCCAGCAGTCAGCGACAGGGCTACGAGCAGTACTTC CASSQRQGYEQYF
TRBJ1-4 - - TRBV6-1 TGTGCCAGCAGTGAACATGCACGGAACCTAAATGAAAAACTGTTTTTT CASSEHARNLNEKLFF
TRBJ1-6 - TRBD1 TRBV12-3/TRBV12-4 TGTGCCAGCAGTTCCCGGGACAGGGTAAATTCACCCCTCCACTTT CASSSRDRVNSPLHF
TRBJ2-5 few TRBD2 TRBV7-9 TGTGCCAGCAGCGGCGGGGGGATTTCGGAGACCCAGTACTTC CASSGGGISETQYF
TRBJ1-1 many TRBD1 TRBV7-6 TGTGCCAGCAGCTCGACAGGGGGAGTGAATACTGAAGCTTTCTTT CASSSTGGVNTEAFF
TRBJ2-1 many TRBD2 TRBV11-1 TGTGCCAGCAGCTTAGCGAAGACTAGCGGGGGGGGCGATGAGCAGTTCTTC CASSLAKTSGGGDEQFF
TRBJ2-3 - - TRBV4-1 TGCGCCAGCAGCCAAGAATCCAGGGTTAAGACAGATACGCAGTATTTT CASSQESRVKTDTQYF
TRBJ2-7 - - TRBV10-3 TGTGCCATCAGTGAGGGGCGACAACTATCCTACGAGCAGTACTTC CAISEGRQLSYEQYF
TRBJ2-7 - - TRBV7-9 TGTGCCAGCAGCTTATCCGGGGCATCCACCTACGAGCAGTACTTC CASSLSGASTYEQYF
TRBJ2-5 - - TRBV6-5 TGTGCCAGCAGGACCGGAGAGACCCAGTACTTC CASRTGETQYF
TRBJ1-2 few - TRBV27 TGTGCCAGCAGTGGGTCCCACAGATCCTATGGCTACACCTTC CASSGSHRSYGYTF
TRBJ2-1 many - TRBV15 TGTGCCACCAGCACCTTAGAAGGATGGCAGGGGCCCTCATGGAATGAGCAGTTCTTC CATSTLEGWQGPSWNEQFF
TRBJ1-1 many TRBD1 TRBV7-8 TGTGCCAGCAGCTTTCGGGACAGGTTATGGGAAGCTTTCTTT CASSFRDRLWEAFF